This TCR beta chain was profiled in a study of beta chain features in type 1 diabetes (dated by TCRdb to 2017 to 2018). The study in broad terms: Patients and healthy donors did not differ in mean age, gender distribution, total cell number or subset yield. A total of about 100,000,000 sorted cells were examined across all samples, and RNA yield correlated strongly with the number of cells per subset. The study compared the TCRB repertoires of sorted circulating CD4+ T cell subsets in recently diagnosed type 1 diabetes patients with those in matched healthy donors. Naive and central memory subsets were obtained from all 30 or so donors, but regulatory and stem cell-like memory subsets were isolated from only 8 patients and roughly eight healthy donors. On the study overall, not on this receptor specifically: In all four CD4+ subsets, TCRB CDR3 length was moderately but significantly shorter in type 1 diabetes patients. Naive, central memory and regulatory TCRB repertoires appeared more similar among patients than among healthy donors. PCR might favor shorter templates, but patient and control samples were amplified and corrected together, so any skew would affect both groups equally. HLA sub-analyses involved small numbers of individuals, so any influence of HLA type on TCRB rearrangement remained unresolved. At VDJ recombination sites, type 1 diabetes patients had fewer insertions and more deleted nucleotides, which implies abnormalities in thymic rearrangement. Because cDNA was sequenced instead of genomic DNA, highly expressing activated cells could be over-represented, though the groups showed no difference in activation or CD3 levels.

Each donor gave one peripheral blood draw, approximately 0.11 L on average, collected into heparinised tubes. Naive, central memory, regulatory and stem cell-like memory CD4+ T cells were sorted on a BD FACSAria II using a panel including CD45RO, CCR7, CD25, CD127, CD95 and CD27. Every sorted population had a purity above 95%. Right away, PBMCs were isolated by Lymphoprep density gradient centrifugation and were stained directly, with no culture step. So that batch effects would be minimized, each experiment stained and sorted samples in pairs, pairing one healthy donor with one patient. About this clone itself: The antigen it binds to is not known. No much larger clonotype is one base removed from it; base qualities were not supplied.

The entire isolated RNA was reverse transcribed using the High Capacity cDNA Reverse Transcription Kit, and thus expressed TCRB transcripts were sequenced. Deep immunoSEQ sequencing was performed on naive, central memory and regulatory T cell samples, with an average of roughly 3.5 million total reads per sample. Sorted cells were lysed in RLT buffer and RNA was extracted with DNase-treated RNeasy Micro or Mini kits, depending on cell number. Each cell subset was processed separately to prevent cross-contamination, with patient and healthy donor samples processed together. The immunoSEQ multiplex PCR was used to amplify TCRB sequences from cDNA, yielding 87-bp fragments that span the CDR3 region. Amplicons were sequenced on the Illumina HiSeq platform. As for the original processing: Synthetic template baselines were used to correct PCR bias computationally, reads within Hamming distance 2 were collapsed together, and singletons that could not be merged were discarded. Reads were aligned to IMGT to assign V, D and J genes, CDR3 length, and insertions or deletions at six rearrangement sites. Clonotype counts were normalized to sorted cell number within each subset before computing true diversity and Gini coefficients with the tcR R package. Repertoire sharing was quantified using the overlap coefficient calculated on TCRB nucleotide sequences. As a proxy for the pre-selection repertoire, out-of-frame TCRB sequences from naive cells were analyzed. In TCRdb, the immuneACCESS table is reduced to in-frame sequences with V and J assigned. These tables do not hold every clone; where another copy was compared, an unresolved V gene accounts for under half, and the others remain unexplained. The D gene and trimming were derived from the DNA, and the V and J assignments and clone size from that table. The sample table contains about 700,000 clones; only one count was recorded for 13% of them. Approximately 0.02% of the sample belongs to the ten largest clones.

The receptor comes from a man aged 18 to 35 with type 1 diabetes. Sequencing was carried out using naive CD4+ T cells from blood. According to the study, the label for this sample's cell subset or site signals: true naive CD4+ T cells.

The CDR3 loop reads CASSGGLLNYGYTF. The sequence in DNA is TGTGCCAGCAGTGGGGGACTGCTCAACTATGGCTACACCTTC. The sequence is built from TRBV2 and TRBJ1-2, with a weak D call of TRBD1 (5 bases match). The germline V gene gives CDR1 as SNHLY and CDR2 as FYNNEI. V is reduced by 4 bases and J by 2 bases, leaving a spacing of 11 bases between them. The CDR3 goes from the cysteine to the phenylalanine over 14 residues. Left in the record is the CDR3 DNA by itself, 42 bases read in frame from the first base.